A single sample is the source of the 23 T cell receptor beta chains below, sequenced in a study of PD-L1 blockade in urothelial cancer. TCRdb keeps only in-frame clones here, not all; method: immunoSEQ multiplex PCR. The sample lists 55,000 to 70,000 clones, 86% occurring once. The material was PBMCs, obtained around atezolizumab (anti-PD-L1) treatment. The source of these receptors is a man aged 45-60 years with urothelial cancer.

The chain joins TRBV6-1 to TRBJ2-7; no reliable D call. This CDR3 has 12 amino acids. Trimming pared 2 bases from V and 3 bases from J, leaving 5 bases between. Germline values: CDR1 MNHNS, CDR2 SASEGT. The CDR3 sequence: CASSEQNYEQYF. As DNA, the CDR3 is TGTGCCAGCAGTGAACAGAACTACGAGCAGTACTTC.

The rearrangement joins TRBV18 to TRBJ1-4, with no clear D. The CDR3 length is 16 residues. Germline loops: CDR1 KGHSH, CDR2 LQKENI. Trimming took 6 bases from V and 2 from J, leaving 16 bases between them. Here the CDR3 reads CASSPTRVLTNEKLFF. CDR3 DNA sequence: TGTGCCAGCTCGCCAACGCGGGTCCTCACTAATGAAAAACTGTTTTTT.

The rearrangement joins TRBV5-1 to TRBJ1-1, with TRBD1 as a possible D gene (6 bases). The ends were cut back, 3 bases at V and 0 bases at J, with 18 bases in the middle. The CDR3 runs to 17 residues. CDR1 and CDR2 from the germline V gene are SGHRS and YFSETQ. In DNA, the CDR3 is TGCGCCAGCAGCTGGACAGCGAGAGGGCGCTTGAACACTGAAGCTTTCTTT. Translated: CASSWTARGRLNTEAFF.

The gene calls are TRBV4-2 and TRBJ2-5, with 11 bases lining up with TRBD1. The CDR3 extends over 17 amino acids. Germline loops: CDR1 LGHNA, CDR2 YNFKEQ. J was trimmed by 2 bases and V by 3 bases; bases with no gene match: 8. The CDR3 DNA follows: TGTGCCAGCAGCCAGGTGGACAGGGGGCGCGAGCAAGAGACCCAGTACTTC. This codes for CASSQVDRGREQETQYF.

The gene calls are TRBV5-1 and TRBJ2-1; tentatively, D is TRBD2 (5 bases). V was shortened by 5 bases and J by 5 bases, with 11 bases between the two germline ends. The V gene's germline CDR1 is SGHRS and CDR2 YFSETQ. This CDR3 has 13 amino acids. Written as DNA, the CDR3 is TGCGCCAGCAGTCCGAGCGGCCACAATGAGCAGTTCTTC. It yields the protein CASSPSGHNEQFF.

The CDR3 region is CAIMSGVQETQYF. CDR3 nucleotides: TGTGCCATCATGTCAGGGGTCCAAGAGACCCAGTACTTC. V usage is TRBV10-3 and J usage is TRBJ2-5, with D tentatively TRBD1 (6 bases). This CDR3 contains 13 residues. Germline CDR1 is ENHRY and CDR2 is SYGVKD. Trimming stripped 7 bases from V and 1 base from J, with 10 bases between.

The V and J genes are TRBV27 and TRBJ2-3; possibly TRBD2 for D (5 bases). The CDR3 runs 15 residues. V was trimmed by 6 bases and J by 0 bases, leaving 13 bases between them. Per the germline V gene, CDR1 is MNHEY and CDR2 is SMNVEV (reference sequence). CDR3 nucleotide sequence: TGTGCCAGCAGGGACTGGAGTTCTAGCACAGATACGCAGTATTTT. It translates to CASRDWSSSTDTQYF.

This clone is a singleton in its sample. The chain recombines TRBV29-1 with TRBJ2-1; D not resolved. Trimming stripped 4 bases from V and 4 bases from J, with 5 bases between. This CDR3 comprises 11 residues. Germline CDR1 is SQVTM and CDR2 is ANQGSEA. As DNA, the CDR3 is TGCAGCGTTGCTCAGTACAATGAGCAGTTCTTC. It is translated as CSVAQYNEQFF.

This chain connects TRBV28 to TRBJ1-2; D is unclear. Between the trimmed V and J ends, which lost 2 bases and 8 bases, there was a span of 15 bases. This CDR3 has 14 amino acids. Looked up from germline, CDR1 is MDHEN and CDR2 is SYDVKM. This CDR3 is CASSLPSTLLGYTF. The CDR3 nucleotides read TGTGCCAGCAGTTTACCGTCGACATTATTAGGCTACACCTTC.

CDR3 loop: CASRQGLGEQFF. In DNA form, the CDR3 reads TGCGCCAGCAGACAGGGCCTGGGTGAGCAGTTCTTC. The gene calls are TRBV4-1 and TRBJ2-1, with D possibly TRBD1 on 6 matching bases. Germline V gene sequence: CDR1 MGHRA, CDR2 YSYEKL. The CDR3 loop spans 12 amino acids. Trimming took off 6 bases at V and 9 bases at J, with 12 bases between the two ends.

The V gene is TRBV7-3, the J gene TRBJ2-2; TRBD2 matches 8 bases. The germline CDR1 and CDR2 sequences are SGHTA and FQGTGA. This CDR3 has 14 residues. The ends lost 3 bases at V and 5 bases at J; junction bases unmatched: 2. The CDR3 protein is CASSFAGGTGELFF. DNA for the CDR3: TGTGCCAGCAGCTTTGCGGGAGGAACCGGGGAGCTGTTTTTT.

The rearrangement joins TRBV11-2 to TRBJ2-3; the match to TRBD2 covers 15 bases. The V segment lost 3 bases and the J segment 5 bases; nucleotides outside the gene matches: 6. This CDR3 is 17 amino acids long. The germline gives CDR1 SGHAT, CDR2 FQNNGV. The CDR3 spells CASSLGLAGGLEDTQYF. The DNA for the CDR3 is TGTGCCAGCAGCTTGGGACTAGCGGGAGGACTAGAAGATACGCAGTATTTT. Supplemented by reference TRBV11-2 and TRBJ2-3, the full variable domain reads EAGVAQSPRYKIIEKRQSVAFWCNPISGHATLYWYQQILGQGPKLLIQFQNNGVVDDSQLPKDRFSAERLKGVDSTLKIQPAKLEDSAVYLCASSLGLAGGLEDTQYFGPGTRLTVL.

The chain is built from TRBV5-1 and TRBJ2-7; maybe TRBD2 (6 bases). Germline V gene lookup returns CDR1 SGHRS and CDR2 YFSETQ. Trimming took 6 bases from V and 6 from J, leaving 25 bases between them. The CDR3 runs to 16 residues. Here the CDR3 DNA reads TGCGCCAGCAATTCTTATCCGGGACTCAGCCATACCGAGCAGTACTTC. As protein: CASNSYPGLSHTEQYF. The whole variable domain, remainder taken from reference TRBV5-1 and TRBJ2-7, is KAGVTQTPRYLIKTRGQQVTLSCSPISGHRSVSWYQQTPGQGLQFLFEYFSETQRNKGNFPGRFSGRQFSNSRSEMNVSTLELGDSALYLCASNSYPGLSHTEQYFGPGTRLTVT.

J is TRBJ2-5 and V is TRBV5-4, with D tentatively TRBD1 (6 bases). Between the trimmed V and J ends, which lost 0 bases and 2 bases, there was a span of 11 bases. The CDR3 spans 15 residues. Looked up from germline, CDR1 is SGHNT and CDR2 is YYREEE (reference sequence). CDR3 in amino acids: CASSLVIGGQETQYF. CDR3 bases: TGTGCCAGCAGCTTGGTCATAGGGGGTCAAGAGACCCAGTACTTC.

The V call is TRBV6-5, the J call TRBJ2-5; maybe TRBD2 (6 bases). V was cut by 1 base and J by 3 bases, with 6 bases left in between. The CDR3 covers 13 residues. Germline V CDR1 and CDR2: MNHEY, SVGAGI. CDR3 residues: CASSYLAEETQYF. As DNA, the CDR3 is TGTGCCAGCAGTTACTTAGCGGAAGAGACCCAGTACTTC.

The chain joins TRBV28 to TRBJ2-5; TRBD2 might be the D (6 bases). Trimming stripped 8 bases from V and 3 bases from J, with 13 bases between. This CDR3 spans 13 amino acids. From germline, CDR1 is MDHEN and CDR2 SYDVKM. The CDR3 DNA sequence: TGTGCCAGCGCAAGGAGGGGCAAAGAGACCCAGTACTTC. Translating gives CASARRGKETQYF.

The rearrangement links TRBV6-7 to TRBJ2-1, with TRBD2 matching 8 bases. TRBV6-7 is classed as an ORF, of uncertain function. This CDR3 has 19 amino acids. With 0 bases clipped from V and 5 bases from J, the junction kept 15 bases outside the gene matches. The CDR3 here is CASSYSKSIYTSGNNEQFF. In DNA form, the CDR3 reads TGTGCCAGCAGTTACTCGAAGTCGATATACACTAGCGGAAACAATGAGCAGTTCTTC.

The chain uses TRBV27 and TRBJ1-5, with 10 bases aligning to TRBD1. The CDR3 contains 16 residues. In germline, CDR1 is MNHEY, CDR2 SMNVEV (reference sequence). J was trimmed by 6 bases and V by 3 bases; bases with no gene match: 8. DNA for the CDR3: TGTGCCAGCAGTTTTAGGGGACAGGGGCTCTCTCAGCCCCAGCATTTT. Translating gives CASSFRGQGLSQPQHF.

The rearrangement uses TRBV2 and TRBJ2-2; D unresolved. Trimming took 10 bases from V and 6 from J, leaving 9 bases between them. This CDR3 has 11 residues. Looked up from germline, CDR1 is SNHLY and CDR2 is FYNNEI. The CDR3 region is CAMRWSGELFF. The CDR3, as DNA: TGTGCCATGCGTTGGTCCGGGGAGCTGTTTTTT.

The chain carries TRBV6-5 and TRBJ2-4; a weak D match, TRBD2 (5 bases). Deletions cut 6 bases from V and 11 bases from J, with 14 bases between. The CDR3 has 12 amino acids. In germline, CDR1 is MNHEY, CDR2 SVGAGI. CDR3 region: CASRDTSQLQYF. CDR3 nucleotides: TGTGCCAGCAGGGATACTAGTCAACTTCAGTACTTC.

The V and J genes are TRBV7-6 and TRBJ2-5, with a possible D match to TRBD1 (6 bases). Germline values: CDR1 SGHVS, CDR2 FNYEAQ. V was pared by 2 bases and J by 5 bases, with 15 bases between. This CDR3 region has 15 residues. DNA for the CDR3: TGTGCCAGCAGCTTAAAAGCAGGGGCTGGGGAGACCCAGTACTTC. This sequence encodes CASSLKAGAGETQYF.

The chain uses TRBV5-4 and TRBJ2-7; 11 bases line up with TRBD1. Trimming removed 4 bases from V and 5 bases from J; junction bases left unmatched: 11. Germline V gene lookup returns CDR1 SGHNT and CDR2 YYREEE (reference sequence). The CDR3 covers 16 residues. The CDR3 nucleotides are TGTGCCAGCAGCCCACGGACAGGGGGCATGTCCCACGAGCAGTACTTC. As protein: CASSPRTGGMSHEQYF.

The chain recombines TRBV5-6 with TRBJ2-2; 10 bases map to TRBD1. The V and J ends lost 2 bases and 7 bases, in that order; junction bases with no gene match: 11. Germline values: CDR1 SGHDT, CDR2 YYEEEE. This CDR3 is built from 17 residues. CDR3 in DNA: TGTGCCAGCAGCTTCTGGGGGACAGGGGCGTCGGTCGGGGAGCTGTTTTTT. This sequence encodes CASSFWGTGASVGELFF.